The following is a TCR beta chain sequence with its context. What it binds is unknown. Time point defined: cycle 4 day 1 (C4D1), after around six weeks of nivolumab. After autologous stem cell transplantation all patients relapsed, and prior brentuximab vedotin exposure differed between cohorts. The data are from a study of PD-1 blockade in classical Hodgkin lymphoma. Measured with immunoSEQ multiplex PCR; TCRdb has only the in-frame clones, and not every one. The data show more than 15,000 clones, with under 90% seen just once and roughly 12% held by the top ten. General study findings and limits: It was CD4+ TCR diversity, not CD8+, that rose significantly by C4D1. Exclusion was the outcome for patients who began nivolumab under 1 year after ASCT. Healthy donors reportedly exceeded newly diagnosed patients in baseline TCR diversity. Possibly reflecting disease activity or prior therapy, repertoire differences have causes that remain undefined.

The origin of this receptor is a human donor with classical Hodgkin lymphoma. Sequences were derived from peripheral blood mononuclear cells (PBMCs), sampled before the fourth cycle of nivolumab.

CDR3 nucleotides: TGCAGTGCCTACTCCTACAATGAGCAGTTCTTC. It is translated as CSAYSYNEQFF. The chain recombines TRBV20-1 with TRBJ2-1, with D hard to call. Germline V gene sequence: CDR1 DFQATT, CDR2 SNEGSKA (reference sequence). V lost 6 bases to trimming and J lost 0 bases, with 3 bases between them. This CDR3 has 11 residues.